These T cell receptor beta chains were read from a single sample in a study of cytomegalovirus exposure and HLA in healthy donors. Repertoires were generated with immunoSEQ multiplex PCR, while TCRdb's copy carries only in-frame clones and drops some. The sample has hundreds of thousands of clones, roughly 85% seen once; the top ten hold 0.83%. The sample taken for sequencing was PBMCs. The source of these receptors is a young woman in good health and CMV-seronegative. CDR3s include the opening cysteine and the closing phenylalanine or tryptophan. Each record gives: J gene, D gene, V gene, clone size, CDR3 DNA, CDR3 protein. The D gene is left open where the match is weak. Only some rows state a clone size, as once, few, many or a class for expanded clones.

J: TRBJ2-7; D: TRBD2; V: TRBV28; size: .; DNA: TGTGCCAGCAGTCCCCGACAGAGCGGGAGTAGCTACGAGCAGTACTTC; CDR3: CASSPRQSGSSYEQYF
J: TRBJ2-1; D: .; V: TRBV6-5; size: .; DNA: TGTGCCAGCAGTAGTAGAGCGGATCTCAATGAGCAGTTCTTC; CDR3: CASSSRADLNEQFF
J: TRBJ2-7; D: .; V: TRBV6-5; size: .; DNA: TGTGCCAGCAGTTACGGTTGGGGAGACGGCTACGAGCAGTACTTC; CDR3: CASSYGWGDGYEQYF
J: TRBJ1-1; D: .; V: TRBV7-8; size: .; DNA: TGTGCCAGCAGCCCCGTGGGGAGAACCACTGAAGCTTTCTTT; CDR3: CASSPVGRTTEAFF
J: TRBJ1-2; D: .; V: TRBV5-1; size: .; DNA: TGCGCCAGCAGCCCGGCGGGGACCGAATATGGCTACACCTTC; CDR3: CASSPAGTEYGYTF
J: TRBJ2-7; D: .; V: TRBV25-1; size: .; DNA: TGTGCCAGCAGGGGGGCAGACACCTACGAGCAGTACTTC; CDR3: CASRGADTYEQYF
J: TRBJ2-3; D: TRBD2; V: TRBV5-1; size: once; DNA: TGCGCCAGCAGCTGGAGGATAGCGGGGGGCACAGATACGCAGTATTTT; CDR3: CASSWRIAGGTDTQYF
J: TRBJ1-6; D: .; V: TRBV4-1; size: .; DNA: TGCGCCAGCAGCCAATACCCGACCGGGGGGGGGTCACCCCTCCACTTT; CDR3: CASSQYPTGGGSPLHF
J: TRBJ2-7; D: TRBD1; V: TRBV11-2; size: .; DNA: TGTGCCAGCAGCTTATATCCGGGACAGCTGACCTACGAGCAGTACTTC; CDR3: CASSLYPGQLTYEQYF
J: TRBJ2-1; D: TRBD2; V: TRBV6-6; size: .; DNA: TGTGCCAGCAGTACGGGAGGGCTGGGATATGAGCAGTTCTTC; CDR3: CASSTGGLGYEQFF
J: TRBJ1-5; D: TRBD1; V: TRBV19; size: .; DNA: TGTGCCAGTAGTATTCTGATAGATGCGACAGGGGCCTATCAGCCCCAGCATTTT; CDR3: CASSILIDATGAYQPQHF
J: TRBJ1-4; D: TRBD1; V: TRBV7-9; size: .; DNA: TGTGCCAGCAGCTTCCGGGACAGTAATGAAAAACTGTTTTTT; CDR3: CASSFRDSNEKLFF
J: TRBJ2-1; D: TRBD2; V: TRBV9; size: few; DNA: TGTGCCAGCAATAGAAAGACTAGCGGTGAGAATGAGCAGTTCTTC; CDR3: CASNRKTSGENEQFF
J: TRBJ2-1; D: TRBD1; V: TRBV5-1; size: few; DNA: TGCGCCAGCAGTCGTGGACAGGGCGGGGATGAGCAGTTCTTC; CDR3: CASSRGQGGDEQFF
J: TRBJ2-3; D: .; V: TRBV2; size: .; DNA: TGTGCCAGCAGTGGGGAGGCTTCTGGAGATACGCAGTATTTT; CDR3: CASSGEASGDTQYF
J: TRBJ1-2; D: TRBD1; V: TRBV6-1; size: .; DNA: TGTGCCAGCAGTGAAGCGCCGACAGGGGATTATGGCTACACCTTC; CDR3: CASSEAPTGDYGYTF
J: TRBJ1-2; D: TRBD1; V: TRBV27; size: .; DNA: TGTGCCAGCAGTCCATGGACAGGGGGGGGTGATGGCTACACCTTC; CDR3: CASSPWTGGGDGYTF
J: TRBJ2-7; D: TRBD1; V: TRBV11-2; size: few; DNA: TGTGCCAGCAGCTGGACAGGGGGCGGGGGCGAGCAGTACTTC; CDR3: CASSWTGGGGEQYF
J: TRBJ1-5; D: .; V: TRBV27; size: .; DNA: TGTGCCAGCAGTTTGGCCCAGAGCGGCAATCAGCCCCAGCATTTT; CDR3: CASSLAQSGNQPQHF
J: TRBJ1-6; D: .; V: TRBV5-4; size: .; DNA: TGTGCCATATCTTCAGGGTTTCGTCAGACTTCACCCCTCCACTTT; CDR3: CAISSGFRQTSPLHF
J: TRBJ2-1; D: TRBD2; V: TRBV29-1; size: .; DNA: TGCAGCGTTGAAGATCTTGACGGGAGGTCCTACAATGAGCAGTTCTTC; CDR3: CSVEDLDGRSYNEQFF
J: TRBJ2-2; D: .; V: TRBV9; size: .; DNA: TGTGCCAGCAGCGAGAGGCGGAACCCCAACACCGGGGAGCTGTTTTTT; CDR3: CASSERRNPNTGELFF
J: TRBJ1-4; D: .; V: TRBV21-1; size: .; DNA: TGTGCCAGCAGCAAAGCGTCGAGGGCAAGAGAAAAACTGTTTTTT; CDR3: CASSKASRAREKLFF
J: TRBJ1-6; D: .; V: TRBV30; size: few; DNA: TGTGCCTGGAGTCTCCCATGGGGACAAAGCCTCCACTTT; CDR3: CAWSLPWGQSLHF
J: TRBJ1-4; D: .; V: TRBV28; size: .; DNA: TGTGCCAGCAGTTTATCTGGCACAATAAATGAAAAACTGTTTTTT; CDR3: CASSLSGTINEKLFF
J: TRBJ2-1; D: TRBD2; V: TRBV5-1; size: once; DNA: TGCGCCAGCAGCTCTCGGGGGGACTCCTACAATGAGCAGTTCTTC; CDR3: CASSSRGDSYNEQFF
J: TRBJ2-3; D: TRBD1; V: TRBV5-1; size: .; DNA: TGCGCCAGCAGCCCTCAGGGGGCGGGGTACACAGATACGCAGTATTTT; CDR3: CASSPQGAGYTDTQYF
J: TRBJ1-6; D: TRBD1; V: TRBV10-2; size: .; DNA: TGCGCCAGCAGTGAGTCCCGGGACAGGTTTAAACGGGCCATATCACCCCTCCACTTT; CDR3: CASSESRDRFKRAISPLHF
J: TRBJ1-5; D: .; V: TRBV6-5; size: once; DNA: TGTGCCAGCAGGTCGTCAGGGCCCGCGCATTTT; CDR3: CASRSSGPAHF
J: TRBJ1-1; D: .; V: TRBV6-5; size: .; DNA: TGTGCCAGCGCTCGCCGGGGCAGGGGGAACACTGAAGCTTTCTTT; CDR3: CASARRGRGNTEAFF
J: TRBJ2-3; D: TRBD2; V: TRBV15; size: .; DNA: TGTGCCACCAGCAGCCGACTAGCGGGGGGGAGCACAGATACGCAGTATTTT; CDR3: CATSSRLAGGSTDTQYF
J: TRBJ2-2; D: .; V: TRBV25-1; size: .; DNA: TGTGCCAGCAGTTATGTCGGGACCGGGGAGCTGTTTTTT; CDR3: CASSYVGTGELFF
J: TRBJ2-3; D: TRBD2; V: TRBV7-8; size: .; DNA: TGTGCCAGCAGTCCACTTGTACTAGCGGACACCACAGATACGCAGTATTTT; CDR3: CASSPLVLADTTDTQYF
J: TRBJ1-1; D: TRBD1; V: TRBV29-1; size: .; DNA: TGCAGCGTACGCGGACAGGGCCACTTCACTGAAGCTTTCTTT; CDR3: CSVRGQGHFTEAFF
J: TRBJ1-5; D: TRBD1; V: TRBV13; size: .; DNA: TGTGCCAGCAGCTCGCGGTCGGGGACAGGGGGGGATAGCAATCAGCCCCAGCATTTT; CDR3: CASSSRSGTGGDSNQPQHF
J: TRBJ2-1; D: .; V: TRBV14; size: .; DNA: TGTGCCAGCAGCCCCAGGGTGGGCAGGAGCTATGAGCAGTTCTTC; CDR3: CASSPRVGRSYEQFF
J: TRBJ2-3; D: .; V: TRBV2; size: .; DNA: TGTGCCAGCAGTGAGTCAGGGGCCCGAAATACGCAGTATTTT; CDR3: CASSESGARNTQYF
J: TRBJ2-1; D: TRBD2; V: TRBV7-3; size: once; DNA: TGTGCCAGCAGCTACTACCCTAGCGGGGCTTACAATGAGCAGTTCTTC; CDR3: CASSYYPSGAYNEQFF
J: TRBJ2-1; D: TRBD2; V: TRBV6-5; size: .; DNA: TGTGCCAGCACCGCCGGGACTAGAGTAAATGAGCAGTTCTTC; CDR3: CASTAGTRVNEQFF
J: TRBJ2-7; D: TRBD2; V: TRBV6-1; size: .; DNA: TGTGCCAGCAAAACCGGGACTAGCGGGAGCGACGAGCAGTACTTC; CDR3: CASKTGTSGSDEQYF
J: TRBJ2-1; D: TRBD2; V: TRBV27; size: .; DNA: TGTGCCAGCAGGACTAGCGGCACCTACAATGAGCAGTTCTTC; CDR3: CASRTSGTYNEQFF
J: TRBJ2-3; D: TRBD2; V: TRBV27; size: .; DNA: TGTGCCAGCAAACTAGCGGGCCTACTTGGGGCGCAGTATTTT; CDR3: CASKLAGLLGAQYF